The sequence of this TCR beta chain was determined in a study of T cells of healthy individuals. MiXCR was run by TCRdb on the 5' RACE reads, yielding one entry per CDR3 protein. Of some 82,000 distinct CDR3 sequences listed, more than 4.5% were seen once; the top ten hold approximately 8%. Only a few counts were recorded for this clonotype. This CDR3 is built from 14 residues. V trimming: 6 bases; J trimming: 9 bases; junction bases outside the gene matches: 8. The clonotype originates from a female donor in good health. This chain joins TRBV12-3 or TRBV12-4 and TRBJ2-1, with 10 bases lining up with TRBD2. DNA of the CDR3: TGTGCCAGCAGACCGGGACTAGCGAGGGGTGAGCAGTTCTTC. Translation: CASRPGLARGEQFF.